The 29 T cell receptor beta chains below all came from one sample that was sequenced in a study of Graves' ophthalmopathy and Graves' hyperthyroidism. Amplification of the TCR beta CDR3 regions used RNA transcripts (as template). Second-round multiplex PCR followed a first-round RT-PCR using HTBI primers. In TCRdb, the multiplex PCR reads were re-called with MiXCR into one record per CDR3 protein. The sample lists about 640,000 distinct CDR3 sequences, approximately 39% seen once, with 3% to 4% in the top ten. Sequenced sample: peripheral blood. Receptors were obtained from an adult man with Graves' ophthalmopathy.

The chain has TRBV27 and TRBJ1-5, with D possibly being TRBD1 (5 bases). There are 14 residues in the CDR3. The V end was cut by 7 bases, the J end by 6 bases, with 16 bases between. The germline gives CDR1 MNHEY, CDR2 SMNVEV (reference sequence). As DNA, the CDR3 is TGTGCCAGCAACCCAGGGAGTGGGAGTCAGCCCCAGCATTTT. It specifies CASNPGSGSQPQHF.

In this sample, this clonotype turned up a few times. The V and J genes are TRBV30 and TRBJ1-2; maybe TRBD1 (5 bases). The CDR3 has 13 amino acids. Trimming stripped 0 bases from V and 7 bases from J, with 12 bases between. The germline CDR1 and CDR2 sequences are GTSNPN and SVGIG (reference sequence). The CDR3, as DNA: TGTGCCTGGAGTGTACAAGGGGAGGGTGGCTACACCTTC. The encoded protein is CAWSVQGEGGYTF.

This chain joins TRBV25-1 and TRBJ2-7; 7 bases fit TRBD1. The J call may be in error: the DNA end matches TRBJ2-1 better. Germline V lookup: CDR1 MGHDK, CDR2 SYGVNS. The CDR3 runs to 11 residues. Here the CDR3 reads CASSPTGVQFF. DNA of the CDR3: TGTGCCAGCAGCCCTACAGGGGTGCAGTTCTTC.

This clonotype was seen many times. The rearrangement joins TRBV25-1 to TRBJ1-1, with 9 bases that match TRBD1. The CDR3 has 13 residues. The V segment lost 2 bases and the J segment 12 bases; nucleotides outside the gene matches: 7. The germline V gene has CDR1 MGHDK and CDR2 SYGVNS. CDR3 DNA: TGTGCCAGCAGTGAACGGGGGACAGGGAGGACTTTCTTT. Encoded protein: CASSERGTGRTFF. Full variable domain (outside the CDR3, taken from reference TRBV25-1 and TRBJ1-1): EADIYQTPRYLVIGTGKKITLECSQTMGHDKMYWYQQDPGMELHLIHYSYGVNSTEKGDLSSESTVSRIRTEHFPLTLESARPSHTSQYLCASSERGTGRTFFGQGTRLTVV.

This clonotype was seen a single time. V gene TRBV19 combines with J gene TRBJ2-7; D is possibly TRBD1 or TRBD2 (5 bases each). The CDR3 covers 14 residues. Germline assignment: CDR1 LNHDA and CDR2 SQIVND (reference sequence). V was cut by 2 bases and J by 2 bases, with 10 bases left in between. CDR3 residues: CASSISRGPYEQYF. Here the CDR3 DNA reads TGTGCCAGTAGTATATCCCGGGGACCCTACGAGCAGTACTTC.

In its sample, this clonotype was seen many times. The chain carries TRBV4-2 and TRBJ2-2, with unresolved D. The CDR3 sequence is 13 residues long. Looked up from germline, CDR1 is LGHNA and CDR2 is YNFKEQ. V was clipped by 3 bases and J by 5 bases, with 7 bases between them. The CDR3 region is CASSQDGTGELFF. In DNA form, the CDR3 reads TGTGCCAGCAGCCAGGACGGGACCGGGGAGCTGTTTTTT.

The chain employs TRBV29-1 and TRBJ1-4; no clear D gene. The CDR3 totals 12 residues. Germline V gene data show CDR1 as SQVTM and CDR2 as ANQGSEA. Trimming left V 6 bases short and J 8 bases short, with 13 bases between. The CDR3 DNA follows: TGCAGCGTACTGACACCGTCGGAAAAACTGTTTTTT. Translation: CSVLTPSEKLFF.

This chain uses TRBV30 with TRBJ1-1; 10 bases match TRBD1. This CDR3 is built from 14 residues. The germline CDR1 and CDR2 sequences are GTSNPN and SVGIG (reference sequence). With V trimmed by 3 bases and J by 4 bases, 5 bases remained unmatched. CDR3 sequence: CAWRGQGSVTEAFF. The CDR3, as DNA: TGTGCCTGGAGGGGACAGGGGTCGGTCACTGAAGCTTTCTTT.

This clonotype was seen ten or more times. The chain combines TRBV7-9 with TRBJ1-1; 10 positions match TRBD1. This CDR3 is 14 amino acids long. The trim removed 1 base at V and 10 bases at J, leaving 6 bases unmatched. Looked up from germline, CDR1 is SEHNR and CDR2 is FQNEAQ (reference sequence). CDR3 bases: TGTGCCAGCAGCTTAGGGGGGACAGGGGACGGAGCTTTCTTT. Translated: CASSLGGTGDGAFF.

The chain has TRBV15 and TRBJ2-3; 7 nucleotides align to TRBD2. The CDR3 is made up of 18 amino acids. V lost 4 bases, J lost 4 bases, and 17 bases stayed unmatched. The germline gives CDR1 LNHNV, CDR2 YYDKDF (reference sequence). CDR3 amino acids: CATSIRASGFRFADTQYF. As DNA, the CDR3 is TGTGCCACCAGCATAAGGGCTAGCGGCTTCCGGTTCGCAGATACGCAGTATTTT.

The chain uses TRBV14 and TRBJ2-2; D is perhaps TRBD1 or TRBD2 (5 bases each). V was pared by 4 bases and J by 6 bases, with 9 bases between. Germline loops: CDR1 SGHDN, CDR2 FVKESK. The CDR3 extends over 13 amino acids. The CDR3 is CASSPMGPGELFF. Written as DNA, the CDR3 is TGTGCCAGCAGCCCTATGGGACCCGGGGAGCTGTTTTTT.

As for this clonotype: A much larger clone sits a single nucleotide away, making a read error possible. The CDR3 loop is CAISDRGYGEKLFF. The DNA of the CDR3 is TGTGCCATCAGTGATAGGGGCTATGGCGAAAAACTGTTTTTT. This chain joins TRBV10-3 and TRBJ1-4; weak D call: TRBD1 (5 bases). V shed 3 bases and J shed 8 bases, with 13 bases lying between them. The CDR3 is made up of 14 amino acids. Germline V CDR1 and CDR2: ENHRY, SYGVKD.

Ten or more counts support this clonotype. The rearrangement links TRBV15 to TRBJ2-5, with 7 bases lining up with TRBD2. The CDR3 covers 16 residues. Germline V gene data show CDR1 as LNHNV and CDR2 as YYDKDF (reference sequence). V dropped 0 bases and J dropped 5; count of bases not matched to a gene: 9. CDR3 protein: CATSRDRGGEGETQYF. DNA of the CDR3: TGTGCCACCAGCAGAGATCGGGGAGGGGAGGGGGAGACCCAGTACTTC.

This clonotype was seen many times. V and J are TRBV24-1 and TRBJ2-2; D gene uncertain. V lost 3 bases and J 6 bases, leaving 13 bases between the germline ends. This CDR3 has 15 residues. Germline loops: CDR1 KGHDR, CDR2 SFDVKD. This CDR3 is CATSDDRATAGELFF. CDR3 DNA: TGTGCCACCAGTGATGACCGGGCCACGGCCGGGGAGCTGTTTTTT.

The chain joins TRBV7-8 to TRBJ2-7; TRBD2 agrees at 10 bases. The J call may be incorrect, as the DNA end agrees better with TRBJ2-1. Germline V lookup: CDR1 SGHVS, CDR2 FQNEAQ. This CDR3 has 15 residues. CDR3 amino acids: CASSWTRGLANEQFF. The DNA of the CDR3 is TGTGCCAGCAGCTGGACCCGGGGACTAGCGAATGAGCAGTTCTTC.

This clonotype appeared many times. The chain couples TRBV9 to TRBJ1-6; D is uncertain. Trimming removed 7 bases at V and 8 bases at J, with 19 bases between. The CDR3 length is 15 residues. Germline V gene lookup returns CDR1 SGDLS and CDR2 YYNGEE. CDR3 sequence: CASSPGSVQDSPLHF. CDR3 DNA sequence: TGTGCCAGCTCACCAGGTTCCGTCCAGGATTCACCCCTCCACTTT.

Remarks on this clonotype: Compared with germline, one end of the junction differs, possibly owing to a read error. The genes are TRBV15 and TRBJ1-5, with TRBD1 identical over 8 bases. The CDR3 sequence is 15 residues long. Per the germline V gene, CDR1 is LNHNV and CDR2 is YYDKDF (reference sequence). The CDR3 DNA reads as TGTGCCGCCAGCAGTGAGTCAGGGGGCGGCCAGCCCCAGCATTTT. Encoded protein: CAASSESGGGQPQHF.

The V gene is TRBV5-6, the J gene TRBJ2-5, with D hard to call. The CDR3 loop spans 14 amino acids. V gave up 4 bases and J gave up 2 bases, with 12 bases separating them. Per the germline V gene, CDR1 is SGHDT and CDR2 is YYEEEE. CDR3: CASSTVGRQETQYF. The CDR3 DNA is TGTGCCAGCAGCACCGTAGGACGGCAAGAGACCCAGTACTTC.

This clonotype has a count of ten or more. As DNA, the CDR3 is TGTGCCAGCTATAGTGGGGCGAGCAATCAGCCCCAGCATTTT. This translates into CASYSGASNQPQHF. The chain links TRBV10-3 to TRBJ1-5; perhaps TRBD1 as D (5 bases). Looked up from germline, CDR1 is ENHRY and CDR2 is SYGVKD. The V gene lost 10 bases and the J gene lost 1 base, with 14 bases spanning the gap. The CDR3 is 14 amino acids.

This clonotype was observed a few times. This sequence joins TRBV9 and TRBJ2-2, with D tentatively TRBD1 (5 bases). This CDR3 region has 17 residues. Trimming took 3 bases from V and 2 from J, leaving 17 bases between them. Germline V CDR1 and CDR2: SGDLS, YYNGEE. In DNA form, the CDR3 reads TGTGCCAGCAGCGCCCTAGGGGCAATGATCAACACCGGGGAGCTGTTTTTT. As protein: CASSALGAMINTGELFF.

In its sample, this clonotype was seen many times. The J gene is TRBJ1-1, the V gene TRBV29-1, with TRBD1 as a possible D gene (6 bases). The CDR3 has 13 amino acids. V was cut by 6 bases and J by 1 base, with 12 bases left in between. CDR1 SQVTM and CDR2 ANQGSEA come from the germline V gene. The CDR3 region has the DNA TGCAGCGTATCCACAGGGAAGAACACTGAAGCTTTCTTT. It is translated as CSVSTGKNTEAFF.

CDR3 nucleotides: TGTGCCAGCAGTGAATGGGGACAGTCTAACTATGGCTACACCTTC. Protein product: CASSEWGQSNYGYTF. This sequence joins TRBV2 and TRBJ1-2; 7 bases fit TRBD1. Germline CDR1 and CDR2: SNHLY and FYNNEI. This CDR3 comprises 15 residues. V was clipped by 2 bases and J by 0 bases; unmatched bases: 3. Full variable domain (remainder filled in from reference TRBV2 and TRBJ1-2): EPEVTQTPSHQVTQMGQEVILRCVPISNHLYFYWYRQILGQKVEFLVSFYNNEISEKSEIFDDQFSVERPDGSNFTLKIRSTKLEDSAMYFCASSEWGQSNYGYTFGSGTRLTVV.

As to this clonotype: This may arise from a read error, as a much more abundant clone is one base away. The CDR3 sequence: CASRSPGGKLFF. CDR3 DNA sequence: TGTGCCAGCAGGTCCCCGGGGGGCAAACTGTTTTTT. The V and J genes are TRBV7-2 and TRBJ1-4; a weak D match, TRBD1 (6 bases). The ends were cut back, 6 bases at V and 11 bases at J, with 13 bases in the middle. The V gene's germline CDR1 is SGHTA and CDR2 FQGNSA. The CDR3 covers 12 residues.

This clonotype was counted many times. The V gene is TRBV6-5, the J gene TRBJ1-5; D remains ambiguous. The CDR3 totals 13 residues. CDR1 and CDR2 (germline): MNHEY, SVGAGI. Trimming took off 4 bases at V and 2 bases at J, with 6 bases between the two ends. CDR3 bases: TGTGCCAGCAGTTTTCGGGGCAATCAGCCCCAGCATTTT. This translates into CASSFRGNQPQHF.

This clonotype occurred once. The V call is TRBV29-1, the J call TRBJ2-7, with D tentatively TRBD2 (6 bases). The CDR3 totals 12 residues. V shed 6 bases and J shed 5 bases, with 14 bases lying between them. Germline loops: CDR1 SQVTM, CDR2 ANQGSEA. For the CDR3, the DNA is TGCAGCGTGAGGGCCGGGGGACACGAGCAGTACTTC. Translation gives CSVRAGGHEQYF.

At least ten counts were recorded for this clonotype. The V gene is TRBV24-1, the J gene TRBJ2-7; 9 positions agree with TRBD1. The CDR3 totals 14 residues. V dropped 4 bases and J dropped 6; count of bases not matched to a gene: 6. Germline-derived CDR1 and CDR2 are KGHDR and SFDVKD. In DNA, the CDR3 is TGTGCCACCAGTGACCGGGACAGGGATTTCGAGCAGTACTTC. Its translation: CATSDRDRDFEQYF.

This clonotype has a count of ten or more. The chain joins TRBV20-1 to TRBJ1-2; TRBD1 aligns across 10 bases. This CDR3 is 15 amino acids long. J lost 7 bases, V lost 6 bases, and 14 bases had no gene match. The germline gives CDR1 DFQATT, CDR2 SNEGSKA (reference sequence). CDR3 region: CSANRAGQGHGGYTF. The CDR3 coding sequence is TGCAGTGCCAATAGGGCGGGACAGGGGCACGGTGGCTACACCTTC.

This chain connects TRBV7-9 to TRBJ2-5, with 8 positions matching TRBD2. V was clipped by 1 base and J by 1 base; unmatched bases: 8. Germline V gene lookup returns CDR1 SEHNR and CDR2 FQNEAQ (reference sequence). This CDR3 has 17 amino acids. CDR3 region: CASSLVPGGRPQETQYF. In nucleotides, the CDR3 is TGTGCCAGCAGCTTAGTACCGGGGGGGCGGCCCCAAGAGACCCAGTACTTC.

The V and J genes are TRBV5-6 and TRBJ2-2; TRBD2 matches at 11 bases. J lost 8 bases, V lost 0 bases, and 9 bases had no gene match. Germline CDR1 reads SGHDT; CDR2 reads YYEEEE. CDR3 size: 17 residues. The CDR3 sequence: CASSLAGLAGGSGELFF. The CDR3, as DNA: TGTGCCAGCAGCTTGGCCGGGCTAGCGGGAGGTTCAGGGGAGCTGTTTTTT.